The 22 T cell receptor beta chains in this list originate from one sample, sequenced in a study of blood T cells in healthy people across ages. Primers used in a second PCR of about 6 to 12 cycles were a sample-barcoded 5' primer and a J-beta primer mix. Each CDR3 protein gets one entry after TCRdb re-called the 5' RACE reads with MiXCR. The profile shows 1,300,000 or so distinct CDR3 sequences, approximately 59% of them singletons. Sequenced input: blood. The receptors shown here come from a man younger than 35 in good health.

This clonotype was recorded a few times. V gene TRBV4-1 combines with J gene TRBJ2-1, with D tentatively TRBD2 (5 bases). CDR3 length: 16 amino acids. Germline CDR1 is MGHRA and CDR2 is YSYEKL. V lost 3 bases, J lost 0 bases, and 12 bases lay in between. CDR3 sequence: CASSHLAPSSYNEQFF. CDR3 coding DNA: TGCGCCAGCAGCCACTTAGCGCCTAGCTCCTACAATGAGCAGTTCTTC.

CDR3: CAISDYSTGPSYEQYF. CDR3 DNA sequence: TGTGCCATCAGCGACTACTCGACGGGCCCATCCTACGAGCAGTACTTC. The rearrangement links TRBV10-3 to TRBJ2-7, with a possible D match to TRBD2 (5 bases). The length of the CDR3 is 16 residues. Germline CDR1 and CDR2: ENHRY and SYGVKD. V lost 6 bases and J lost 1, with 19 bases in between.

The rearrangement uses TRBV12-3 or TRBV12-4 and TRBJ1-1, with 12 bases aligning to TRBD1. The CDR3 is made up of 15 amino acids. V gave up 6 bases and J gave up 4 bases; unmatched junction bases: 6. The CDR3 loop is CASSRDRGQGTEAFF. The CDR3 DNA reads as TGTGCCAGCAGCCGGGACAGGGGGCAAGGCACTGAAGCTTTCTTT.

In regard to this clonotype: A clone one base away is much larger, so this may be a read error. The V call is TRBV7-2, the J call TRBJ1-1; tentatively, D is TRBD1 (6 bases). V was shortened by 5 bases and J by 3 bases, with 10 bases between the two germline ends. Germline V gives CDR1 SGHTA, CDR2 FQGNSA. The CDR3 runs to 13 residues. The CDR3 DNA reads TGTGCCAGCAGCCAAGACAGGCACACTGAAGCTTTCTTT. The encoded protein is CASSQDRHTEAFF.

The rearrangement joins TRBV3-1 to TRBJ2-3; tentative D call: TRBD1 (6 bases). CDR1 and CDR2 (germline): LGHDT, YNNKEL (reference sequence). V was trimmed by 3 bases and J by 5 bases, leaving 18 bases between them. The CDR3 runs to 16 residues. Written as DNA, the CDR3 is TGTGCCAGCAGCCAGGGGCTAGGGGGATTGGGAGATACGCAGTATTTT. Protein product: CASSQGLGGLGDTQYF.

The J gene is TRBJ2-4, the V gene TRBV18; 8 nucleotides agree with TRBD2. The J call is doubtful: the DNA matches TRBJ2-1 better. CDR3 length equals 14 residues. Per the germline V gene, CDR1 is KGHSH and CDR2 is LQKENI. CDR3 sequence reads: CASSPGGLAGFQFF. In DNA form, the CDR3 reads TGTGCCAGCTCGCCCGGTGGCCTAGCGGGTTTTCAGTTCTTC.

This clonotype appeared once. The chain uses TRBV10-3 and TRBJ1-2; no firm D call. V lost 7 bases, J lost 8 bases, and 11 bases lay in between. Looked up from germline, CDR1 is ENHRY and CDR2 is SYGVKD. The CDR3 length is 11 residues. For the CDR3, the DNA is TGTGCCATCAAAGACACGCGGGGCTACACCTTC. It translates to CAIKDTRGYTF.

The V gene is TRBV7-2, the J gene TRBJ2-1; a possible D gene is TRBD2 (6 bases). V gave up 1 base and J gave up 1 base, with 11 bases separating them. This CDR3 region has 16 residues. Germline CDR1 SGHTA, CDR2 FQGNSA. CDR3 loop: CASSLVLGTSYNEQFF. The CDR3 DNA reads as TGTGCCAGCAGCTTAGTCCTAGGGACTTCCTACAATGAGCAGTTCTTC.

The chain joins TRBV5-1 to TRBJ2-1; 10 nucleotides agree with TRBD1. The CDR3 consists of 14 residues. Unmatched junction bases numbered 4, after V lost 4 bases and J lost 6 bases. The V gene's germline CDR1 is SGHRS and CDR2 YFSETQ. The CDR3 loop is CASSRQGAGNEQFF. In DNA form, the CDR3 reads TGCGCCAGCAGCAGACAGGGGGCAGGCAATGAGCAGTTCTTC.

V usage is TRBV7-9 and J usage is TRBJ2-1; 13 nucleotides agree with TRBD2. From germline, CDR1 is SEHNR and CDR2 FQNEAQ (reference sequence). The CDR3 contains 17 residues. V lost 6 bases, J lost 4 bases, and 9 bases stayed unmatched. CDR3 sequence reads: CASRPTGTSGVYNEQFF. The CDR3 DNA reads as TGTGCCAGCAGACCAACGGGGACTAGCGGGGTTTACAATGAGCAGTTCTTC. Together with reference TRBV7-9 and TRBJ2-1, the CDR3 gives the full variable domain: DTGVSQNPRHKITKRGQNVTFRCDPISEHNRLYWYRQTLGQGPEFLTYFQNEAQLEKSRLLSDRFSAERPKGSFSTLEIQRTEQGDSAMYLCASRPTGTSGVYNEQFFGPGTRLTVL.

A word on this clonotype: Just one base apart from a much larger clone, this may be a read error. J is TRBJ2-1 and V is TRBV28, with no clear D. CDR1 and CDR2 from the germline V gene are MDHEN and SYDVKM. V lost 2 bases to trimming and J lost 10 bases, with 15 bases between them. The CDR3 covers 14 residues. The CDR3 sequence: CASSLRRLKDEQFF. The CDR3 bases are TGTGCCAGCAGTTTACGGAGACTTAAGGACGAGCAGTTCTTC.

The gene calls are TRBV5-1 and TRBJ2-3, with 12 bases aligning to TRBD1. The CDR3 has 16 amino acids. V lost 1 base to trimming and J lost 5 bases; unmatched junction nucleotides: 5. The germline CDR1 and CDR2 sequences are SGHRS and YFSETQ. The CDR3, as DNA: TGCGCCAGCAGCTTGCGAGGGACAGGGGGCATAGATACGCAGTATTTT. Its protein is CASSLRGTGGIDTQYF.

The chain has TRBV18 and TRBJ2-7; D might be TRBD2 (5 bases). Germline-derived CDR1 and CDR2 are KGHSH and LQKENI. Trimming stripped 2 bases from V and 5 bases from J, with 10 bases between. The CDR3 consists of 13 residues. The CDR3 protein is CASSPSGEHEQYF. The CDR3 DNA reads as TGTGCCAGCTCACCATCCGGGGAACACGAGCAGTACTTC.

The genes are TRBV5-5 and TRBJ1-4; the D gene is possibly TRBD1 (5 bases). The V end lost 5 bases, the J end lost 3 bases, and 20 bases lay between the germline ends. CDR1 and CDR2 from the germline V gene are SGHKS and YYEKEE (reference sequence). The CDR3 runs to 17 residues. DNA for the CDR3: TGTGCCAGCAGTACTGAGGGTGGGGCGTTCGCTAATGAAAAACTGTTTTTT. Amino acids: CASSTEGGAFANEKLFF.

The CDR3 DNA sequence: TGTGCCAGCTCACGACCCTCCGGGACTGCGAACACCGGGGAGCTGTTTTTT. Encoded protein: CASSRPSGTANTGELFF. The rearrangement joins TRBV18 to TRBJ2-2, with D perhaps matching TRBD2 (6 bases). The V gene lost 4 bases and the J gene lost 0 bases, with 15 bases spanning the gap. The CDR3 runs 17 residues. The germline V gene has CDR1 KGHSH and CDR2 LQKENI.

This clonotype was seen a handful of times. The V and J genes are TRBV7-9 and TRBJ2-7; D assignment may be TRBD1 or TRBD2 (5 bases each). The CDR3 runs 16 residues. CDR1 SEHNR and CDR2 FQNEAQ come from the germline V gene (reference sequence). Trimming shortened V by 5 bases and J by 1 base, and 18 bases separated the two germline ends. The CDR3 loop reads CASSPYRGRDSYEQYF. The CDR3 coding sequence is TGTGCCAGCAGCCCCTATCGGGGCCGCGATTCCTACGAGCAGTACTTC.

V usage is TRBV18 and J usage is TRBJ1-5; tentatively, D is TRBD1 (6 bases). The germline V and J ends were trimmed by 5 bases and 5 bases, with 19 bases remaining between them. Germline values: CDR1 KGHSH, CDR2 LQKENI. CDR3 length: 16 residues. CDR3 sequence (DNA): TGTGCCAGCTCATCTACTACCGGGACACTCTATCAGCCCCAGCATTTT. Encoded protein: CASSSTTGTLYQPQHF.

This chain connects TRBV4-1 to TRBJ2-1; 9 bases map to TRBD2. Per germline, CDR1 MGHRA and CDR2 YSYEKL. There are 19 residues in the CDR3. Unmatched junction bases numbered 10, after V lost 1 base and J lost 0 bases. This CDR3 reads CASSQVWLAGQSSYNEQFF. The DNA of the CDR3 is TGCGCCAGCAGCCAAGTGTGGCTAGCGGGACAGAGCTCCTACAATGAGCAGTTCTTC.

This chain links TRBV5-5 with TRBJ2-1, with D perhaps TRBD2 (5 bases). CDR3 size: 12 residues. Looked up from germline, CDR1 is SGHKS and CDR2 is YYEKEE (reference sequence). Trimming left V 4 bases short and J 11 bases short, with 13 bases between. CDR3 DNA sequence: TGTGCCAGCAGCACCGTTACTAGAAAGCAGTTCTTC. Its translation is CASSTVTRKQFF.

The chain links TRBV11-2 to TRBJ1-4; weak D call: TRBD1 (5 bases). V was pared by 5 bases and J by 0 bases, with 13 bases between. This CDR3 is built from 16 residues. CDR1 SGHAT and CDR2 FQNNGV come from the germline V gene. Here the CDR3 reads CASSRRGTATNEKLFF. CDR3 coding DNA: TGTGCCAGCAGCCGTAGAGGGACGGCAACTAATGAAAAACTGTTTTTT.

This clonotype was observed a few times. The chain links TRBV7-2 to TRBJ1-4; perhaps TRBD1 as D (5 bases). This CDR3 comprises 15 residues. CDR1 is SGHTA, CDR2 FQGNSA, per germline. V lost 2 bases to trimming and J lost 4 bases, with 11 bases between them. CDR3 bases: TGTGCCAGCAGCTTAAGAACAGGCTTTAATGAAAAACTGTTTTTT. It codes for CASSLRTGFNEKLFF.

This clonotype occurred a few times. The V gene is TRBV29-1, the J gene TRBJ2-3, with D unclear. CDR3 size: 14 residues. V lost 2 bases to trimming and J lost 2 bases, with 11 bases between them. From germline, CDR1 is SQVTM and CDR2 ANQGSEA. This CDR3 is CSVEPTQPTDTQYF. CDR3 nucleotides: TGCAGCGTTGAACCAACTCAACCCACAGATACGCAGTATTTT.